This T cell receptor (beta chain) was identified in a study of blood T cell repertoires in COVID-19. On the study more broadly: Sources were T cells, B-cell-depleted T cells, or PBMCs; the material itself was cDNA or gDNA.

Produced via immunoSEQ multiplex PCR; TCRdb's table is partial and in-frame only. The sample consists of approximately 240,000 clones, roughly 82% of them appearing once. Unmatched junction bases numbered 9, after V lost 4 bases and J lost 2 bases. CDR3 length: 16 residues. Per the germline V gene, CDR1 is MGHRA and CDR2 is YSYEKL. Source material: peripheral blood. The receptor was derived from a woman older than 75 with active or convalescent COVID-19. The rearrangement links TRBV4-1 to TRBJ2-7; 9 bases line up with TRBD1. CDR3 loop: CASSRLTQGATYEQYF. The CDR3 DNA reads TGCGCCAGCAGCCGCCTAACACAGGGGGCAACCTACGAGCAGTACTTC.